This paragraph covers one T cell receptor (beta chain) sequence. The CDR3 loop spans 14 amino acids. Trimming stripped 1 base from V and 4 bases from J, with 10 bases between. The germline V gene has CDR1 MGHRA and CDR2 YSYEKL. Those enrolled, adults aged roughly 18 to 100 years, came from about two dozen US areas. The source of the sample is a study of blood T cell repertoires in COVID-19. Data came from immunoSEQ multiplex PCR; TCRdb stores just in-frame clones and leaves some out. In the table there are fewer than 150,000 clones, approximately 80% of which are singletons. The chain couples TRBV4-1 to TRBJ2-5; a possible D gene is TRBD1 (5 bases). The sequence was obtained from a woman between 18 and 29 years old who had been exposed to COVID-19. Input material: PBMCs or T cells enriched from blood (not recorded which). The CDR3: CASSQGARGETQYF. Written as DNA, the CDR3 is TGCGCCAGCAGCCAAGGGGCTAGGGGAGAGACCCAGTACTTC.